One TCR beta chain is described in this entry. Its antigen is undetermined. The data stem from a study of brain metastases from non-small cell lung cancer. Study observations and caveats: Paired brain metastases and primary tumors largely shared TCR repertoires. Compared with their matched primary tumors, approximately 68% of brain metastases showed expanded T-cell clones.

The data were produced by immunoSEQ multiplex PCR, yet TCRdb's version contains in-frame clones alone and is incomplete. In the table there are around 8,000 clones, 85% of which are singletons. Germline CDR1 is MDHEN and CDR2 is SYDVKM. The ends were cut back, 7 bases at V and 3 bases at J, with 26 bases in the middle. CDR3 length: 18 amino acids. Input material: primary lung tumor tissue. The chain links TRBV28 to TRBJ2-3; D perhaps matches TRBD1 (5 bases). The receptor was isolated from a donor over 35 with non-small cell lung cancer. The CDR3 spells CASMRMEFRAITTDTQYF. Written as DNA, the CDR3 is TGTGCCAGCATGAGGATGGAATTCAGGGCGATAACTACAGATACGCAGTATTTT.